A selection of T cell receptor beta chains follows, all from one sample in a study of CD4+ T cells in melanoma. The method was immunoSEQ multiplex PCR; TCRdb's version includes in-frame clones alone and lacks a portion of them. The table has 15,000 to 20,000 clones, 65% to 85% seen once. Sequenced input: cells from a culture (not recorded whether cultured in vitro). These receptors were taken from a human donor with melanoma. Both conserved end residues are part of each CDR3. D genes are given only for firm matches. A row's size may be missing; if present it is once, few, many or a size class.

CDR3nt	CDR3aa	j_gene	v_gene	d_gene	abundance
TGTGCCAGCAGCTTAAAGGGGGGCAGGGAGGAGGAGACCCAGTACTTC	CASSLKGGREEETQYF	TRBJ2-5	TRBV7-3	-	-
TGTGCCAGCAGCGGTCTGGAGACAGGGGGTAACTATGGCTACACCTTC	CASSGLETGGNYGYTF	TRBJ1-2	TRBV2	TRBD1	few
TGCGCCAGCAGTGACATCCGGCGGGGGACCTACGAGCAGTACTTC	CASSDIRRGTYEQYF	TRBJ2-7	TRBV10-2	TRBD2	-
TGCGCCAGCAGCCAGTGGACAGGCTACGAGCAGTACTTC	CASSQWTGYEQYF	TRBJ2-7	TRBV4-1	TRBD1	few
TGTGCCAGCAGCTTGGACAACACTTACGAGCAGTACTTC	CASSLDNTYEQYF	TRBJ2-7	TRBV5-5	-	once
TGTGCCAGCAGTCCTAGCCGCGAGCAGTACTTC	CASSPSREQYF	TRBJ2-7	TRBV2	-	-
TGCGCCAGCAGCATAAAACAGGGGGACTACAATGAGCAGTTCTTC	CASSIKQGDYNEQFF	TRBJ2-1	TRBV5-1	TRBD1	-
TGCGCCAGCAGCCGGACCCAGACCGCAGCCTATAATTCACCCCTCCACTTT	CASSRTQTAAYNSPLHF	TRBJ1-6	TRBV5-1	-	-
TGTGCCAGCAGCCGGGGACAGGGAGGGGTCGGCTACACCTTC	CASSRGQGGVGYTF	TRBJ1-2	TRBV6-6	TRBD1	-
TGTGCCAGCAGCCCTATTGGGGGCCGGGGGGGCACCATATATTTT	CASSPIGGRGGTIYF	TRBJ1-3	TRBV5-6	-	-
TGTGCCAGCAGCCTATGGACAGTCGGCAGGTACGAGCAGTACTTC	CASSLWTVGRYEQYF	TRBJ2-7	TRBV5-4	-	-
TGTGCCAGTAGTATAGATTCGCGGGAGATGAACACTGAAGCTTTCTTT	CASSIDSREMNTEAFF	TRBJ1-1	TRBV19	-	-
TGTGCCAGCTCACCCGGCCGGGGTCTCAATTCACCCCTCCACTTT	CASSPGRGLNSPLHF	TRBJ1-6	TRBV18	-	-
TGTGCCAGTAAAAGCGTCCCAAGCTCCTACGAGCAGTACTTC	CASKSVPSSYEQYF	TRBJ2-7	TRBV19	-	-
TGCGCCAGCAGGCCTACTAGCGGGGGGCTCAGAAGGGATGAGCAGTTCTTC	CASRPTSGGLRRDEQFF	TRBJ2-1	TRBV4-1	TRBD2	-
TGTGCCTGGACCCGGCAGGGGCCCGCTTTCTTT	CAWTRQGPAFF	TRBJ1-1	TRBV30	-	few
TGTGCCGCGAGAGGGGCCAAAAGCTATGGCTACACCTTC	CAARGAKSYGYTF	TRBJ1-2	TRBV2	-	few
TGTGCCAGCACCTTGGGCCGACGTGCGGGGCAGTTCTTC	CASTLGRRAGQFF	TRBJ2-1	TRBV7-2	-	-
TGCAGCGTTGAGGGAACGATGCCTCTGGGCACAGATACGCAGTATTTT	CSVEGTMPLGTDTQYF	TRBJ2-3	TRBV29-1	-	-
TGTGCCAGCAGCTTAGCCGGGACAGGGGGAAACACCATATATTTT	CASSLAGTGGNTIYF	TRBJ1-3	TRBV7-9	TRBD1	-
TGTGCCTGGAGTGTATGGTTAATCTCCAGGGGCCAAGAGACCCAGTACTTC	CAWSVWLISRGQETQYF	TRBJ2-5	TRBV30	-	-
TGTGCCAGCAGCCCCCGGACGGGCACAGATACGCAGTATTTT	CASSPRTGTDTQYF	TRBJ2-3	TRBV7-2	-	-